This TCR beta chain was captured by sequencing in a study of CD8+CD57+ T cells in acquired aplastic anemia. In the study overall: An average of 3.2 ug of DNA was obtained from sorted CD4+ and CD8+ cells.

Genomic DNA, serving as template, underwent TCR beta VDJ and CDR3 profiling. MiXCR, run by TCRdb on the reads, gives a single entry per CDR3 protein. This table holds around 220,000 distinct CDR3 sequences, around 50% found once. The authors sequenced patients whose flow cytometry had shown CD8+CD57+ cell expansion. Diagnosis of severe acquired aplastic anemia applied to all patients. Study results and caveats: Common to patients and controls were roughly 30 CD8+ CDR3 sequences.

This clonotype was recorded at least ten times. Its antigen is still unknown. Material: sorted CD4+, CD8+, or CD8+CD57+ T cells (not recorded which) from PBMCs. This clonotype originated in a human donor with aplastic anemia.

The CDR3 DNA follows: TGCAGTGCTAGGTATCGGGTTAACACTGAAGCTTTCTTT. This sequence encodes CSARYRVNTEAFF. This chain connects TRBV20-1 to TRBJ1-1; D ambiguous. The V and J ends lost 3 bases and 2 bases respectively, with 10 bases between them. Germline V gene lookup returns CDR1 DFQATT and CDR2 SNEGSKA (reference sequence). There are 13 residues in the CDR3.